This T cell receptor (beta chain) came from a study of vaccination effects on CD4 cells after COVID-19 (dated by TCRdb to the early 2020s). Regarding the research as a whole: Participants received two doses of either the BNT162b2 or the mRNA-1273 mRNA SARS-CoV-2 vaccine. SARS-CoV-2 spike-specific CD4+ TCR repertoires were compared before and after mRNA vaccination in COVID-19 convalescent patients and in infection-naive vaccine recipients. A total of 10 COVID-19 convalescent patients and a few SARS-CoV-2-naive healthy vaccine recipients were included in the full study. Cultures from other donors in the study were sequenced using the Oncomine TCR Beta short-read assay on an Illumina iSeq 100.

Comment on this clone: This receptor's antigen is unknown. Base-call qualities are not available, and no considerably larger clone is one nucleotide away.

Findings and caveats that apply to the study as a whole: The study was limited by a small number of convalescent patients, and early post-infection timepoints were lacking. Marked clonal contraction was observed in both infection-induced and vaccine-induced clones at late post-vaccination timepoints, consistent with waning T cell responses. Among healthy vaccine recipients, nearly all vaccine-induced clones were SARS-CoV-2 mono-reactive, and only 1 of 255 was cross-reactive with common cold coronaviruses.

In the ViraFEST assay, PBMC were stimulated with viral peptide pools, and TCR sequencing was then used to find antigen-specific CD4+ T cell clonotypes based on their expansion. After 10 days of culture, CD4+ T cells were isolated with the EasySep CD4+ T cell isolation kit. Negative nucleocapsid antibody results before and after vaccination confirmed that the healthy vaccine recipients had no prior SARS-CoV-2 infection. Under 2.5 million PBMC per well were cultured with about 9.6 ug/ml peptides in IMDM containing 5% human AB serum, around 10 IU/ml IL-2 and gentamicin. On days 3 and 7, half of the culture medium was replaced with fresh IL-2-containing medium. Unless noted otherwise, every peptide stimulation condition was cultured in triplicate wells. PBMC were separated from whole blood using Ficoll-Paque Plus gradient centrifugation and were then either cryopreserved at -140C or used fresh. Overlapping peptide pools spanned the spike proteins of SARS-CoV-2 and the common cold coronaviruses HCoV-NL63, HCoV-OC43 and HCoV-229E. Genomic DNA was extracted from cultured CD4+ T cells with the QIAamp micro DNA kit.

V is clipped by 4 bases and J by 1 base, and the sequence between their germline boundaries is 17 bases long. According to the germline V gene, CDR1 reads SGHRS and CDR2 reads YFSETQ. There are 16 amino acids in the CDR3, from cysteine to phenylalanine inclusive. This entry keeps only the CDR3 DNA: 48 bases, framed from base 1. Libraries were constructed by the immunoSEQ multiplex PCR assay. DNA from the cultured, isolated CD4+ T cells was subjected to TCR beta CDR3 sequencing. On the authors' methods: The analysis removed non-productive TCR sequences, trimmed reads to the CDR3 region, and retained only CDR3s that were 7 or more amino acids long. Antigen-specific clonotypes were identified using the MANAFEST web app by comparison of expansion in peptide wells against reference cultures. To be called positive, a clone needed expansion at FDR<0.05 compared with the reference and with all other wells, an odds ratio greater than 5, and a frequency greater than 0.1% in two replicate wells. A clonotype was defined as cross-reactive if the clonotype was significantly expanded both in SARS-CoV-2 spike wells and in at least one common cold coronavirus spike condition. CDR3 similarity was assessed by Levenshtein distance with the stringdist R package, and unrooted trees were built with ape in R 3.6.1. TCRdb mirrors the immuneACCESS table, restricted to in-frame sequences. Some clones are absent from its copies; in checked studies, under half trace to an unresolved V gene, and the reason for the others is unknown. The D gene and trimming were derived from the DNA, and the V and J assignments and clone size from that table. The sample table lists about 27,000 clones, roughly 68% of them with a count of one. Around 20% of the sample rests with the top ten.

The receptor chain draws on TRBV5-1 and TRBJ1-1, and perhaps TRBD1 as D gene, on 6 matching bases. Sequenced here: CD4+ T cells from PBMCs cultured with HCoV-NL63 spike peptides, sampled before COVID-19 vaccination. In light of the paper, this sample's cell subset or site label describes: HCoV-NL63 spike overlapping peptide pool stimulation. The receptor's source is a human donor who received a COVID-19 vaccine. The CDR3 protein sequence reads: CASSPAPRTANTEAFF. Here is the DNA: TGCGCCAGCAGCCCAGCCCCGCGGACAGCGAACACTGAAGCTTTCTTT.